A selection of T cell receptor beta chains follows, all from one sample in a study of shared clonotypes between healthy human individuals. Clones were sequenced by immunoSEQ multiplex PCR, and TCRdb holds only the in-frame ones, with some missing. Among millions of clones listed, around 96% were seen once. The sequenced sample consisted of naive CD8+ T cells sorted from blood. These receptor sequences come from a man aged 18-30 years in good health. Each CDR3 is given with its conserved first and last residue. A D gene is named only where the DNA matches it firmly. Clone size is shown for a subset of rows, as once, few, many or a class of expanded clone.

abundance	v_gene	j_gene	d_gene	CDR3aa	CDR3nt
.	TRBV7-9	TRBJ1-1	.	CASSLVGDTEAFF	TGTGCCAGCAGCTTAGTAGGGGACACTGAAGCTTTCTTT
.	TRBV6-5	TRBJ1-1	.	CASSPGQFEAFF	TGTGCCAGCAGTCCCGGTCAGTTTGAAGCTTTCTTT
.	TRBV7-7	TRBJ1-2	TRBD1	CASSSQGYYGYTF	TGTGCTAGCAGCTCACAGGGGTACTATGGCTACACCTTC
.	TRBV7-8	TRBJ2-1	.	CASSLGNEQFF	TGTGCCAGCAGCTTAGGAAATGAGCAGTTCTTC
.	TRBV9	TRBJ2-1	.	CASSVDGNYNEQFF	TGTGCCAGCAGCGTAGACGGGAACTACAATGAGCAGTTCTTC
.	TRBV28	TRBJ2-7	TRBD2	CASSSTPGLTNEQYF	TGTGCCAGCAGTTCCACACCGGGACTAACGAACGAGCAGTACTTC
.	TRBV30	TRBJ2-1	.	CAWSARDNEQFF	TGTGCCTGGAGTGCCCGGGACAATGAGCAGTTCTTC
.	TRBV27	TRBJ2-1	.	CASNYYNEQFF	TGTGCCAGCAACTACTACAATGAGCAGTTCTTC
.	TRBV5-1	TRBJ2-2	TRBD2	CASSFGLAGGPNTGELFF	TGCGCCAGCAGCTTCGGTCTAGCGGGAGGGCCGAACACCGGGGAGCTGTTTTTT
.	TRBV7-9	TRBJ2-5	.	CASSLEVRGETQYF	TGTGCCAGCAGCTTAGAGGTCAGGGGAGAGACCCAGTACTTC
.	TRBV25-1	TRBJ1-1	.	CASSEFTGSGTEAFF	TGTGCCAGCAGTGAATTTACAGGTAGTGGCACTGAAGCTTTCTTT
.	TRBV9	TRBJ1-1	.	CASSPLPWGSITEAFF	TGTGCCAGCAGCCCCCTCCCCTGGGGGTCAATCACTGAAGCTTTCTTT
.	TRBV4-1	TRBJ2-1	.	CASSQPTGSYNEQFF	TGCGCCAGCAGCCAGCCTACCGGGTCCTACAATGAGCAGTTCTTC
.	TRBV7-6	TRBJ2-1	.	CASSLLGGGSYNEQFF	TGTGCCAGCAGCTTACTAGGTGGGGGCTCCTACAATGAGCAGTTCTTC
.	TRBV7-9	TRBJ2-7	.	CASSPVEYYEQYF	TGTGCCAGCAGCCCAGTAGAGTACTACGAGCAGTACTTC
.	TRBV7-9	TRBJ1-1	.	CASSSEGLLSEAFF	TGTGCCAGCAGCTCGGAGGGGTTACTATCTGAAGCTTTCTTT
.	TRBV10-3	TRBJ2-3	.	CAISGEGRIDTQYF	TGTGCCATCAGTGGTGAGGGAAGGATAGATACGCAGTATTTT
.	TRBV27	TRBJ1-5	.	CASSLSVGAAQPQHF	TGTGCCAGCAGTTTATCGGTAGGGGCGGCTCAGCCCCAGCATTTT
.	TRBV25-1	TRBJ1-4	.	CASRRDGNEKLFF	TGTGCCAGCAGACGGGACGGGAATGAAAAACTGTTTTTT
.	TRBV18	TRBJ2-7	TRBD2	CASSPVTSGSNEQYF	TGTGCCAGCTCACCAGTGACTAGCGGATCCAACGAGCAGTACTTC
few	TRBV7-9	TRBJ1-5	.	CASSTNSKPQHF	TGTGCCAGCAGCACAAACTCTAAGCCCCAGCATTTT
.	TRBV7-9	TRBJ2-7	TRBD2	CASSATSPKPYEQYF	TGTGCCAGCAGTGCGACTAGCCCCAAACCCTACGAGCAGTACTTC
.	TRBV5-4	TRBJ2-1	.	CASSRGFNEQFF	TGTGCCAGCAGCCGGGGATTTAACGAGCAGTTCTTC
.	TRBV28	TRBJ2-7	TRBD1	CASSPDRVVYEQYF	TGTGCCAGCAGCCCGGACAGGGTGGTATACGAGCAGTACTTC
.	TRBV7-9	TRBJ2-2	.	CASSLDPGTGELFF	TGTGCCAGCAGCTTGGACCCCGGGACCGGGGAGCTGTTTTTT
.	TRBV9	TRBJ2-1	TRBD2	CASSVVGSGGYYNEQFF	TGTGCCAGCAGCGTAGTAGGTAGCGGGGGGTACTACAATGAGCAGTTCTTC
.	TRBV29-1	TRBJ2-2	.	CSVVGSGIGTGELFF	TGCAGCGTTGTTGGGTCGGGGATCGGCACCGGGGAGCTGTTTTTT
.	TRBV6-5	TRBJ1-1	TRBD1	CASSLQGAAFF	TGTGCCAGCAGTCTACAGGGGGCAGCTTTCTTT
.	TRBV27	TRBJ2-1	TRBD2	CASRGSSGGAFNEQFF	TGTGCCAGCAGGGGCTCTAGCGGGGGGGCTTTCAATGAGCAGTTCTTC
.	TRBV5-1	TRBJ2-6	.	CASSLLPSSGANVLTF	TGCGCCAGCAGCCTTCTACCCAGCAGCGGGGCCAACGTCCTGACTTTC
.	TRBV6-5	TRBJ1-2	TRBD1	CASSPTGVGYTF	TGTGCCAGCAGCCCCACAGGGGTTGGCTACACCTTC
.	TRBV6-1	TRBJ1-5	.	CASSVVNQPQHF	TGTGCCAGCAGTGTCGTGAATCAGCCCCAGCATTTT
.	TRBV7-2	TRBJ2-3	.	CASSLVTSSDTQYF	TGTGCCAGCAGCTTAGTGACTTCTTCAGATACGCAGTATTTT
.	TRBV5-6	TRBJ2-7	TRBD2	CASSLGGSSYEQYF	TGTGCCAGCAGCTTGGGCGGGAGCTCCTACGAGCAGTACTTC
.	TRBV7-9	TRBJ2-1	TRBD1	CASSQSFDRGVDEQFF	TGTGCCAGCAGCCAAAGTTTCGACAGGGGAGTCGATGAGCAGTTCTTC
.	TRBV29-1	TRBJ1-1	.	CSVKQGAEAFF	TGCAGCGTTAAACAGGGAGCTGAAGCTTTCTTT
.	TRBV4-1	TRBJ2-7	TRBD1	CASSPGRGLGEQYF	TGCGCCAGCAGCCCAGGCAGGGGGCTGGGGGAGCAGTACTTC
.	TRBV7-2	TRBJ1-1	.	CASSPLNLSWEEDTEAFF	TGTGCCAGCAGCCCCCTCAACCTCTCGTGGGAGGAGGACACTGAAGCTTTCTTT
.	TRBV4-1	TRBJ2-5	TRBD1	CASSLTGSAQYF	TGCGCCAGCAGCCTGACAGGGTCGGCCCAGTACTTC
.	TRBV7-9	TRBJ1-1	.	CASSSTGHEAFF	TGTGCCAGCAGCTCGACTGGCCATGAAGCTTTCTTT
.	TRBV30	TRBJ1-1	.	CAWSVQGAEAFF	TGTGCCTGGAGTGTACAGGGAGCCGAAGCTTTCTTT
.	TRBV30	TRBJ1-3	.	CAWSVGTASGNTIYF	TGTGCCTGGAGTGTTGGGACCGCCTCTGGAAACACCATATATTTT
.	TRBV13	TRBJ2-1	.	CASSFQGSSYNEQFF	TGTGCCAGCAGCTTTCAGGGTAGCTCCTACAATGAGCAGTTCTTC
.	TRBV6-6	TRBJ2-3	.	CASSLGLATDTQYF	TGTGCCAGCTCCCTGGGGTTGGCGACAGATACGCAGTATTTT
.	TRBV11-2	TRBJ2-1	TRBD2	CASTPGLAGWDEQFF	TGTGCCAGCACCCCGGGACTAGCAGGTTGGGATGAGCAGTTCTTC
.	TRBV27	TRBJ1-3	.	CASSLKGGYSGNTIYF	TGTGCCAGCAGTTTAAAGGGCGGCTACTCTGGAAACACCATATATTTT
.	TRBV7-9	TRBJ2-7	TRBD1	CASSYPGGRDYEQYF	TGTGCCAGCAGCTATCCAGGGGGACGGGACTACGAGCAGTACTTC
.	TRBV27	TRBJ2-7	TRBD1	CASSRQTGLIHEQYF	TGTGCCAGCAGTCGCCAGACAGGGTTAATTCACGAGCAGTACTTC
.	TRBV9	TRBJ2-5	TRBD2	CASSVAGGGAIQETQYF	TGTGCCAGCAGCGTAGCTGGCGGGGGAGCCATCCAAGAGACCCAGTACTTC
.	TRBV6-6	TRBJ2-7	TRBD1	CASSLGTGLVYEQYF	TGTGCCAGCAGTCTTGGGACAGGGCTCGTCTACGAGCAGTACTTC
.	TRBV5-6	TRBJ2-2	.	CASSSPPGTGELFF	TGTGCCAGCAGCTCCCCCCCCGGCACCGGGGAGCTGTTTTTT
.	TRBV5-6	TRBJ2-7	.	CASSLATSDYEQYF	TGTGCCAGCAGCTTGGCGACTTCGGACTACGAGCAGTACTTC
.	TRBV2	TRBJ1-3	.	CASSESTGNSGNTIYF	TGTGCCAGCAGTGAATCGACAGGAAACTCTGGAAACACCATATATTTT
.	TRBV6-1	TRBJ2-7	TRBD1	CASRDWTGDTYEQYF	TGTGCCAGCAGGGATTGGACAGGTGATACCTACGAGCAGTACTTC
.	TRBV7-3	TRBJ1-2	.	CASSLTAGVGGYTF	TGTGCCAGCAGCTTAACCGCAGGGGTGGGTGGCTACACCTTC
.	TRBV5-5	TRBJ1-6	.	CASSLHPGEYYNSPLHF	TGTGCCAGCAGCTTGCATCCGGGGGAATATTATAATTCACCCCTCCACTTT
.	TRBV11-2	TRBJ2-1	.	CASSLAGRNNEQFF	TGTGCCAGCAGCTTAGCAGGGCGCAACAATGAGCAGTTCTTC
once	TRBV13	TRBJ1-4	.	CASTRQDSEKLFF	TGTGCCAGCACAAGGCAGGACTCCGAAAAACTGTTTTTT
.	TRBV6-4	TRBJ2-2	.	CASSDLFRGPNTGELFF	TGTGCCAGCAGTGATCTGTTCCGGGGGCCAAACACCGGGGAGCTGTTTTTT